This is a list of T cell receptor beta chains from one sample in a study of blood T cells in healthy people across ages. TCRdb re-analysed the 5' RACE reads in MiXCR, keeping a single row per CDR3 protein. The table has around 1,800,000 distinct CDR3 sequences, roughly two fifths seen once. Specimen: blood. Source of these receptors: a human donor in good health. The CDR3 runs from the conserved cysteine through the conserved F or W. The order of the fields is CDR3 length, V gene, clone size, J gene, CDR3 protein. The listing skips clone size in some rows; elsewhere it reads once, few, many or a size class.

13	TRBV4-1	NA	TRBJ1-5	CASSQDFNQPQHF
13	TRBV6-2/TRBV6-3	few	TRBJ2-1	CASSYYAGGEQFF
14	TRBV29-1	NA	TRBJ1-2	CSVEDGGGGYGYTF
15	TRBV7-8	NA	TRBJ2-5	CASSHRSYSWETQYF
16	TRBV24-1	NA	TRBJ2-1	CATSDWGDSKYNEQFF
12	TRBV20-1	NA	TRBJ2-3	CSPGLAGATRYF
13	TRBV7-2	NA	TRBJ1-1	CASSPGQGLGAFF
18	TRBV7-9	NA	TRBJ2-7	CASSSGTGEIEGSYEQYF
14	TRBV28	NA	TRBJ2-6	CAINPRAGANVLTF
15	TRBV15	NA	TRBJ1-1	CATSRVDPGRTEAFF
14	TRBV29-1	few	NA	CSVESWTGGSEQYF
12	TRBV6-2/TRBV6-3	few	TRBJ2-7	CASSPREREQYF
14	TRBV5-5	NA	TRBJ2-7	CASSLSQAYYEQYF
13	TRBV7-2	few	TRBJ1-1	CASSQGRPTEAFF
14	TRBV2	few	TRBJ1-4	CASSAMISDEKLFF
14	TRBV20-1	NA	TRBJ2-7	CSARQENWSYEQYF
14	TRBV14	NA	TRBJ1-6	CASSHQGVNSPLHF
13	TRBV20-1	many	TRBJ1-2	CSALLTGSFGYTF
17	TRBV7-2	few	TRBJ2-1	CASSLVAGGLPYNEQFF
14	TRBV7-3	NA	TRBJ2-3	CASTGAGEPNTQYF